This T cell receptor (beta chain) was sequenced for a study of blood T cell repertoires in COVID-19. This clone was detected only once. Clones were read by immunoSEQ multiplex PCR, and TCRdb kept only the in-frame ones, dropping some. Of roughly 220,000 clones in the sample, around 82% were seen once. Germline-derived CDR1 and CDR2 are GTSNPN and SVGIG (reference sequence). V was cut by 0 bases and J by 0 bases, with 9 bases left in between. CDR3 length: 15 amino acids. The TCR comes from a woman aged 30 to 39 who had recovered from COVID-19. The sample comprised peripheral blood. The chain uses TRBV30 and TRBJ1-3, with D hard to call. CDR3 in DNA: TGTGCCTGGAGTGTACTGGAGGCCTCTGGAAACACCATATATTTT. Amino acid sequence: CAWSVLEASGNTIYF.